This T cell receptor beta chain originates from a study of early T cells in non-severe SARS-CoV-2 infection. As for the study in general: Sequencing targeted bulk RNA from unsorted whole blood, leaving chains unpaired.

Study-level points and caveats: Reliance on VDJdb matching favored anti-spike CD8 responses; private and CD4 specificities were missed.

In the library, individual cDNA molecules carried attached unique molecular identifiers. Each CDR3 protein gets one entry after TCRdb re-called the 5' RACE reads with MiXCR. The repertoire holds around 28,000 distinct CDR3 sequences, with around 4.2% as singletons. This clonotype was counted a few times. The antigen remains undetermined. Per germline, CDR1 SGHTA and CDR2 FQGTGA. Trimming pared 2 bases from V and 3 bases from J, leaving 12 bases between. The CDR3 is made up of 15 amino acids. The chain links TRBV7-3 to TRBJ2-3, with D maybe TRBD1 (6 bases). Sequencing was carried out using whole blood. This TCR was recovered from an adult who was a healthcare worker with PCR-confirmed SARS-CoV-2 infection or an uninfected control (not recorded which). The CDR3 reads CASSLQGRDTDTQYF. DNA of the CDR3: TGTGCCAGCAGCTTACAGGGGCGAGATACAGATACGCAGTATTTT.